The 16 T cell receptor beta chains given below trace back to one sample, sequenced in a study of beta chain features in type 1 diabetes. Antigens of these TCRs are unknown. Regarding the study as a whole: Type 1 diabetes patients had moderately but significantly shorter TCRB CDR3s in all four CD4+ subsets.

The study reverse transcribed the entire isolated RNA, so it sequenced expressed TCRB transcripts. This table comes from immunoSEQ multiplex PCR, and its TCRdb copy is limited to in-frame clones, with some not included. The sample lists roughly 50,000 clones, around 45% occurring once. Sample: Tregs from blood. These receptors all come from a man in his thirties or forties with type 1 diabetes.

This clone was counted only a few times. The CDR3 bases are TGTGCCAGCAGTCCCCTAGGCCACTCCTACAATGAGCAGTTCTTC. Its protein is CASSPLGHSYNEQFF. The V call is TRBV28, the J call TRBJ2-1; D gene uncertain. In germline, CDR1 is MDHEN, CDR2 SYDVKM. The germline V and J ends were trimmed by 5 bases and 0 bases, with 11 bases remaining between them. CDR3 length equals 15 residues.

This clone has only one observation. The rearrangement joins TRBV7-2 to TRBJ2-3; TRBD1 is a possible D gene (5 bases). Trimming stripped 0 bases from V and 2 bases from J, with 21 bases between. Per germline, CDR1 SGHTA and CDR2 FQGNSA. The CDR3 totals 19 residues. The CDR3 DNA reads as TGTGCCAGCAGCTTAGCTTACTTATCTAGGGGCCCCACCACAGATACGCAGTATTTT. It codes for CASSLAYLSRGPTTDTQYF.

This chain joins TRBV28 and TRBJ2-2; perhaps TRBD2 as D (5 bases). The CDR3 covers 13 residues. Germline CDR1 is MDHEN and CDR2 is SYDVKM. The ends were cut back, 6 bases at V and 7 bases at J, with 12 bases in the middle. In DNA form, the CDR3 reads TGTGCCAGCAGACTTTTTCGGGGCGGGGAGCTGTTTTTT. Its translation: CASRLFRGGELFF.

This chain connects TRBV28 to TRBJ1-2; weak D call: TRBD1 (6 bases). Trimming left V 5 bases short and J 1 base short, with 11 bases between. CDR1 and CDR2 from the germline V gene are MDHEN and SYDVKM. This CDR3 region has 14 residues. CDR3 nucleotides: TGTGCCAGCAGTCCCCCGGGACATAACTATGGCTACACCTTC. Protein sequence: CASSPPGHNYGYTF.

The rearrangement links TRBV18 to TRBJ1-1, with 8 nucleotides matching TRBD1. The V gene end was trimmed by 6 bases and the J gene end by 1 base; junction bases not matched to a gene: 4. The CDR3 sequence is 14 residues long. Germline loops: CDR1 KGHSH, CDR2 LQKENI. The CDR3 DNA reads TGTGCCAGCTCTATGGGACAGGAGAACACTGAAGCTTTCTTT. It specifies CASSMGQENTEAFF.

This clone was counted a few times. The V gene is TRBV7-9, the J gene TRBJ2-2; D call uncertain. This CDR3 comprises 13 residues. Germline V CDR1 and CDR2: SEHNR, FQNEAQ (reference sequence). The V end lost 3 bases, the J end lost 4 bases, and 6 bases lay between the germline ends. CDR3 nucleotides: TGTGCCAGCAGCTTTCTATCCACCGGGGAGCTGTTTTTT. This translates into CASSFLSTGELFF.

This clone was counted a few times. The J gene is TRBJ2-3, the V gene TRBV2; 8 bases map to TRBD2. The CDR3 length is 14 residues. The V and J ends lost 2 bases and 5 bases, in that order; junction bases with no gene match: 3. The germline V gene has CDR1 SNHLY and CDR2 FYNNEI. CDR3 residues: CASSEMREEDTQYF. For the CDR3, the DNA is TGTGCCAGCAGTGAAATGCGGGAGGAAGATACGCAGTATTTT. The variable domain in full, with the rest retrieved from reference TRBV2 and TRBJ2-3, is EPEVTQTPSHQVTQMGQEVILRCVPISNHLYFYWYRQILGQKVEFLVSFYNNEISEKSEIFDDQFSVERPDGSNFTLKIRSTKLEDSAMYFCASSEMREEDTQYFGPGTRLTVL.

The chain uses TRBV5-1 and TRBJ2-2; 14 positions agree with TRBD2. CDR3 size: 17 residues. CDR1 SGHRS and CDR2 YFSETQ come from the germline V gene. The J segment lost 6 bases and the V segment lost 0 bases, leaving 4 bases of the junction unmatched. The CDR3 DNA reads TGCGCCAGCAGCTTGGGACTAGCGGGAGGGCCGGCCGGGGAGCTGTTTTTT. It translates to CASSLGLAGGPAGELFF.

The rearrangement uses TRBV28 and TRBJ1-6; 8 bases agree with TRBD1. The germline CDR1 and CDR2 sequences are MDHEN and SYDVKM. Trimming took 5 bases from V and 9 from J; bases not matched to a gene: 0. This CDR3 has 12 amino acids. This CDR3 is CASSDRGSPLHF. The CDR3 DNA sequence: TGTGCCAGCAGTGACAGGGGTTCACCCCTCCACTTT.

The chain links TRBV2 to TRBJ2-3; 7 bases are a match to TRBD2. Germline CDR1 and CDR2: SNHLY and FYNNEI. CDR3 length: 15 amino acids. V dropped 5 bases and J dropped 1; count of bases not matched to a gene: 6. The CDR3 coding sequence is TGTGCCAGCAGTCTAAGCGGGACTGGCACAGATACGCAGTATTTT. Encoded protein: CASSLSGTGTDTQYF. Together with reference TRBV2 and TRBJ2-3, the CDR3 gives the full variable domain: EPEVTQTPSHQVTQMGQEVILRCVPISNHLYFYWYRQILGQKVEFLVSFYNNEISEKSEIFDDQFSVERPDGSNFTLKIRSTKLEDSAMYFCASSLSGTGTDTQYFGPGTRLTVL.

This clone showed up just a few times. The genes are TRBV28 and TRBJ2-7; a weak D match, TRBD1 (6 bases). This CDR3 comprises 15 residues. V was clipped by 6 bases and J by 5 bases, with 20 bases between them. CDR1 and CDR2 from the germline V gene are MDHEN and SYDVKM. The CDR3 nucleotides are TGTGCCAGCAGACTTACCGGGACAACTAATAACGAGCAGTACTTC. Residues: CASRLTGTTNNEQYF.

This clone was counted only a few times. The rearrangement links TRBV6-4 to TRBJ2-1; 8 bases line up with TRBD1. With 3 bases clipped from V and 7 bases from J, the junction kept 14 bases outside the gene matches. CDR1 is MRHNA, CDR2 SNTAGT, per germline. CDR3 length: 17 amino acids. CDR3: CASSDSFGRGRRNEQFF. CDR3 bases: TGTGCCAGCAGTGATTCGTTTGGCAGGGGGCGAAGGAATGAGCAGTTCTTC.

CDR3 sequence reads: CASSPGDLNTEAFF. The CDR3 region has the DNA TGCGCCAGCAGCCCCGGAGATTTGAACACTGAAGCTTTCTTT. The chain carries TRBV5-1 and TRBJ1-1, with D unresolved. Trimming took 4 bases from V and 0 from J, leaving 10 bases between them. This CDR3 has 14 amino acids. Germline CDR1 reads SGHRS; CDR2 reads YFSETQ.

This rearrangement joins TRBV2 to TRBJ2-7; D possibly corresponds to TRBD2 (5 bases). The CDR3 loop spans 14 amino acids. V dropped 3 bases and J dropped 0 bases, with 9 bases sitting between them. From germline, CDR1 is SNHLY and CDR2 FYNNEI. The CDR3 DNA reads TGTGCCAGCAGTGATCAGGAGGCCTCCTACGAGCAGTACTTC. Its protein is CASSDQEASYEQYF. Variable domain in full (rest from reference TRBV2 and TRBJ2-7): EPEVTQTPSHQVTQMGQEVILRCVPISNHLYFYWYRQILGQKVEFLVSFYNNEISEKSEIFDDQFSVERPDGSNFTLKIRSTKLEDSAMYFCASSDQEASYEQYFGPGTRLTVT.

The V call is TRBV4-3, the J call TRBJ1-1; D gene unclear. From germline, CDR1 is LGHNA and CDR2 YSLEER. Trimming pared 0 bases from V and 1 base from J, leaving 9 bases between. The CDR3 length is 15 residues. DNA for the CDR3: TGCGCCAGCAGCCAAGAGGCAGGCCGGAACACTGAAGCTTTCTTT. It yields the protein CASSQEAGRNTEAFF.

This chain's CDR3 is CASSQGQPPETQYF. CDR3 sequence (DNA): TGTGCCAGCAGTCAGGGACAGCCCCCAGAGACCCAGTACTTC. This chain joins TRBV7-2 and TRBJ2-5; 7 bases match TRBD1. The germline CDR1 and CDR2 sequences are SGHTA and FQGNSA. Losses at the gene ends were 6 bases for V and 4 bases for J; bases not matched to a gene: 8. CDR3 length equals 14 residues.